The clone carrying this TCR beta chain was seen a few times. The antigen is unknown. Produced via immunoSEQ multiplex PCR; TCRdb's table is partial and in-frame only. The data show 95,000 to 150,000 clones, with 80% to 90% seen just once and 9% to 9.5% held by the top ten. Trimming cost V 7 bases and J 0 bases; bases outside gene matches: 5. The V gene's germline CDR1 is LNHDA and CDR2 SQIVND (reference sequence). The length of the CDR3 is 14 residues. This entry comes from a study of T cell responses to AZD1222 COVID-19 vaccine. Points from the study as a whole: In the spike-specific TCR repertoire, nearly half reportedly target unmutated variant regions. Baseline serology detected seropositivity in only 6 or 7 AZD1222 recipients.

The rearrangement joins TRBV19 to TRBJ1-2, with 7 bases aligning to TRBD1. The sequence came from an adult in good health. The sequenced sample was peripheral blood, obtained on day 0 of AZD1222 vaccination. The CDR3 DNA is TGTGCCAGTATGGGGGACAGTCCTAACTATGGCTACACCTTC. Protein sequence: CASMGDSPNYGYTF. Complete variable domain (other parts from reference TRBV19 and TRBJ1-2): DGGITQSPKYLFRKEGQNVTLSCEQNLNHDAMYWYRQDPGQGLRLIYYSQIVNDFQKGDIAEGYSVSREKKESFPLTVTSAQKNPTAFYLCASMGDSPNYGYTFGSGTRLTVV.